This note documents a single TCR beta chain sequence. Its antigen remains unidentified. Amplification of TCR beta CDR3 regions was performed using RNA transcripts as template. Carried out on the TCR CDR3, a first-round RT-PCR used the HTBI primer set. TCRdb re-called the multiplex PCR reads with MiXCR, one entry per CDR3 protein. The repertoire has fewer than 450,000 distinct CDR3 sequences, 13% to 15% of them found once; the top ten carry roughly a fifth. This specimen belongs to a study of T cells in Graves' hyperthyroidism and ophthalmopathy. Study information: Peripheral blood was drawn at first diagnosis, prior to all treatment. Broader study findings: The model's output predicted ophthalmopathy at a median of around 7 months prior to onset.

CDR1 MNHEY and CDR2 SMNVEV come from the germline V gene (reference sequence). Trimming took 2 bases from V and 0 from J, leaving 14 bases between them. The CDR3 is 16 amino acids. The chain uses TRBV27 and TRBJ2-7; D could derive from TRBD1 or TRBD2 (5 bases each). This TCR was recovered from a woman in her sixties with Graves' ophthalmopathy. The sequenced sample was blood. CDR3 sequence (DNA): TGTGCCAGCAGTTTAAGGGGTTTGCGGGCCTCCTACGAGCAGTACTTC. This translates into CASSLRGLRASYEQYF.